A selection of T cell receptor beta chains follows, all from one sample in a study of OX40 agonist ivuxolimab in advanced cancers. Profiling relied on immunoSEQ multiplex PCR, and the TCRdb table lists in-frame clones only, not all of them. The table lists 30,000 to 40,000 clones, roughly 89% of them singletons. The material was CD4+ or CD8+ T cells sorted from blood, obtained in a trial of the OX40 agonist ivuxolimab. These receptors were collected from an adult with an advanced solid tumor such as melanoma, head and neck, liver or kidney cancer. The CDR3 runs from the conserved cysteine through the conserved F or W. A D gene is named only where the DNA matches it firmly. Only part of the rows carry a size: once, few, many, or a class if the clone is expanded.

v_gene,j_gene,abundance,d_gene,CDR3aa,CDR3nt
TRBV7-9,TRBJ2-7,few,TRBD1,CASSLDWDRSYEQYF,TGTGCCAGCAGCTTGGACTGGGACAGGTCCTACGAGCAGTACTTC
TRBV18,TRBJ2-1,-,-,CASSPGAEYNEQFF,TGTGCCAGCTCACCAGGTGCGGAGTACAATGAGCAGTTCTTC
TRBV9,TRBJ2-1,-,TRBD2,CASSVVGLTYNEQFF,TGTGCCAGCAGCGTAGTGGGACTAACGTACAATGAGCAGTTCTTC
TRBV18,TRBJ2-2,-,-,CASSPPRRVWDTGELFF,TGTGCCAGCTCACCCCCCAGGAGGGTATGGGACACCGGGGAGCTGTTTTTT
TRBV5-4,TRBJ1-4,-,-,CASSSLSGEKLFF,TGTGCCAGCAGCTCACTATCGGGGGAAAAACTGTTTTTT
TRBV9,TRBJ2-1,once,-,CASSAPRTHEQFF,TGTGCCAGCAGCGCCCCTAGAACCCATGAGCAGTTCTTC
TRBV7-6,TRBJ1-2,-,TRBD1,CASSLEASTGRSGYTF,TGTGCCAGCAGCTTAGAAGCATCGACAGGGAGGAGCGGCTACACCTTC
TRBV27,TRBJ2-5,-,-,CASSLLAGTQETQYF,TGTGCCAGCAGTTTATTAGCCGGGACTCAAGAGACCCAGTACTTC
TRBV7-8,TRBJ2-5,-,-,CASSLGFPLGGQETQYF,TGTGCCAGCAGCTTAGGGTTTCCCCTGGGGGGCCAAGAGACCCAGTACTTC
TRBV30,TRBJ2-7,few,TRBD1,CAWNRQTGNAYEQYF,TGTGCCTGGAACCGCCAGACAGGGAATGCCTACGAGCAGTACTTC
TRBV11-2,TRBJ2-7,-,-,CASSLGGVEQYF,TGTGCCAGCAGCTTAGGTGGGGTCGAGCAGTACTTC
TRBV6-4,TRBJ2-7,medium-sized,-,CASSTGSPPPTYEQYF,TGTGCCAGCAGTACTGGATCCCCACCGCCAACCTACGAGCAGTACTTC
TRBV5-5,TRBJ1-1,-,-,CASSLWEGAEAFF,TGTGCCAGCAGCTTGTGGGAGGGCGCTGAAGCTTTCTTT
TRBV5-1,TRBJ2-1,-,TRBD2,CASSPGLALYNEQFF,TGCGCCAGCAGCCCGGGACTAGCGCTATACAATGAGCAGTTCTTC
TRBV5-1,TRBJ2-1,once,TRBD1,CASSPGTEGPKDNEQFF,TGCGCCAGCAGCCCCGGGACAGAGGGACCCAAAGACAATGAGCAGTTCTTC
TRBV10-3,TRBJ2-3,-,TRBD2,CAIRTGGPTDTQYF,TGTGCCATCCGGACGGGGGGTCCCACAGATACGCAGTATTTT
TRBV6-5,TRBJ1-2,few,TRBD1,CASSGQGGGGGYTF,TGTGCCAGCAGTGGACAGGGAGGGGGGGGAGGCTACACCTTC
TRBV7-9,TRBJ2-5,-,-,CASSFGRAVGETQYF,TGTGCCAGCAGCTTTGGCAGGGCGGTGGGAGAGACCCAGTACTTC
TRBV5-1,TRBJ2-7,few,-,CASSESGATYEQYF,TGCGCCAGCAGCGAGTCAGGGGCCACCTACGAGCAGTACTTC
TRBV10-1,TRBJ2-2,-,TRBD1,CASSGGTGELFF,TGCGCCAGCTCAGGGGGCACCGGGGAGCTGTTTTTT
TRBV7-9,TRBJ2-7,few,-,CASSPTPIEQYF,TGTGCCAGCAGCCCCACCCCTATAGAGCAGTACTTC
TRBV27,TRBJ1-1,-,-,CASSSFYGGGRGSQAFF,TGTGCCAGCAGTTCCTTTTACGGTGGGGGAAGAGGATCTCAAGCTTTCTTT
TRBV5-1,TRBJ2-1,-,-,CASSFPPGGTDNEQFF,TGCGCCAGCAGCTTTCCCCCAGGCGGAACGGACAATGAGCAGTTCTTC
TRBV5-5,TRBJ2-3,few,-,CASSLGHSTDTQYF,TGTGCCAGCAGCTTGGGACACAGCACAGATACGCAGTATTTT
TRBV2,TRBJ2-1,-,TRBD1,CASTDGRQGDDEQFF,TGTGCCAGCACCGACGGGAGACAGGGGGACGATGAGCAGTTCTTC
TRBV11-2,TRBJ2-7,-,-,CASSPRTSSLDEQYF,TGTGCCAGCAGCCCCCGAACCTCTAGCCTCGACGAGCAGTACTTC
TRBV27,TRBJ2-3,-,TRBD2,CASVALAGHTDTQYF,TGTGCCAGCGTCGCGCTAGCGGGGCACACAGATACGCAGTATTTT
TRBV27,TRBJ2-7,-,-,CASSLSKGWYEQYF,TGTGCCAGCAGTTTATCGAAGGGTTGGTACGAGCAGTACTTC
TRBV11-2,TRBJ2-7,-,-,CASSLNSQVLNEQYF,TGTGCCAGCAGCTTAAACTCCCAGGTCCTTAACGAGCAGTACTTC
TRBV5-1,TRBJ1-2,-,TRBD1,CASSPWTGISSNYGYTF,TGCGCCAGCAGCCCGTGGACAGGTATCAGCTCTAACTATGGCTACACCTTC
TRBV27,TRBJ2-1,few,-,CASSLDPRTEQFF,TGTGCCAGCAGTTTAGACCCGCGGACTGAGCAGTTCTTC
TRBV30,TRBJ2-1,-,TRBD2,CAWTSGGGIVEQFF,TGTGCCTGGACCAGCGGGGGGGGAATAGTTGAGCAGTTCTTC
TRBV28,TRBJ1-3,-,-,CASSDTISGNTIYF,TGTGCCAGCAGTGACACAATCTCTGGAAACACCATATATTTT
TRBV13,TRBJ1-5,once,-,CASSLSRHDQPQHF,TGTGCCAGCAGCTTGTCGCGACATGATCAGCCCCAGCATTTT
TRBV2,TRBJ2-5,-,-,CASSDGETQYF,TGTGCCAGCAGTGACGGGGAGACCCAGTACTTC
TRBV19,TRBJ2-1,-,-,CASSTGVHNEQFF,TGTGCCAGTAGTACCGGGGTACACAATGAGCAGTTCTTC
TRBV21-1,TRBJ2-4,-,-,CASSQGPPGHENIQYF,TGTGCCAGCAGTCAAGGTCCCCCGGGACATGAAAACATTCAGTACTTC
TRBV2,TRBJ1-3,-,-,CASSEDLAGNTIYF,TGTGCCAGCAGTGAAGATTTAGCGGGAAACACCATATATTTT
TRBV5-6,TRBJ1-2,once,-,CASSLMQSFNYGYTF,TGTGCCAGCAGCTTGATGCAGAGCTTTAACTATGGCTACACCTTC
TRBV9,TRBJ1-2,-,TRBD1,CASSVGGPGQGGWYGYTF,TGTGCCAGCAGCGTAGGAGGACCGGGACAGGGGGGTTGGTATGGCTACACCTTC
TRBV9,TRBJ2-7,-,-,CASSVSLGYEQYF,TGTGCCAGCAGCGTGAGTCTCGGCTACGAGCAGTACTTC
TRBV7-9,TRBJ2-7,-,TRBD1,CASSPDRTGGAYEQYF,TGTGCCAGCAGCCCCGACAGGACAGGGGGCGCTTACGAGCAGTACTTC
TRBV19,TRBJ2-7,-,-,CASSIGSSLYEQYF,TGTGCCAGTAGTATCGGCAGCTCACTTTACGAGCAGTACTTC
TRBV2,TRBJ2-1,-,TRBD1,CASSFGGQGRNEQFF,TGTGCCAGTTCCTTTGGGGGACAGGGTCGCAATGAGCAGTTCTTC
TRBV2,TRBJ2-1,-,-,CASKEDSYNEQFF,TGTGCCAGCAAGGAGGATTCCTACAATGAGCAGTTCTTC
TRBV19,TRBJ2-1,-,TRBD1,CASSSQGANEQFF,TGTGCCAGTAGTTCACAGGGGGCAAATGAGCAGTTCTTC
TRBV28,TRBJ2-5,few,-,CASNGREETQYF,TGTGCCAGCAATGGCAGGGAAGAGACCCAGTACTTC
TRBV5-5,TRBJ2-7,once,-,CASSSRGTEVFIYEQYF,TGTGCCAGCAGCTCTCGAGGGACGGAGGTCTTCATCTACGAGCAGTACTTC